These T cell receptor beta chains were read from a single sample in a study of STAT5B mutations in CD4+ large granular lymphocyte leukemia. TCRdb's table, derived via immunoSEQ multiplex PCR, lists solely in-frame clones and lacks some. The table includes around 31,000 clones, 65% to 75% detected once. The sample consisted of CD4+ T cells from blood buffy coats. These receptors were taken from a human donor in good health. The CDR3 runs from the conserved cysteine through the conserved F or W. The D gene is left open where the match is weak. Clone size, where shown, is once, few, many, or a class for clones that have expanded.

cdr3_aa,cdr3_nt,d_call,v_call,j_call,clone_size
CASTRPGPGELFF,TGTGCCAGCACCCGACCGGGGCCCGGGGAGCTGTTTTTT,-,TRBV9,TRBJ2-2,-
CAAGGGRSPYEQYF,TGTGCCGCTGGGGGCGGGAGGTCCCCCTACGAGCAGTACTTC,-,TRBV21-1,TRBJ2-7,once
CASSPSTGGREDTQYF,TGTGCCAGCAGCCCATCGACTGGGGGGCGCGAGGATACGCAGTATTTT,-,TRBV4-2,TRBJ2-3,once
CASVMNTEAFF,TGTGCCAGTGTGATGAACACTGAAGCTTTCTTT,-,TRBV19,TRBJ1-1,-
CASSRTGGRETQYF,TGTGCCAGCAGCCGGACAGGGGGCAGGGAGACCCAGTACTTC,TRBD1,TRBV2,TRBJ2-5,-
CASSLLDRVNTEAFF,TGTGCCAGCAGCTTGTTGGACAGGGTAAACACTGAAGCTTTCTTT,TRBD1,TRBV5-4,TRBJ1-1,-
CASSQETGEGEKLFF,TGCGCCAGCAGCCAAGAAACAGGGGAGGGTGAAAAACTGTTTTTT,TRBD1,TRBV4-3,TRBJ1-4,-
CASSLYPGAGGNTIYF,TGCGCCAGCAGCTTGTACCCAGGGGCCGGAGGAAACACCATATATTTT,-,TRBV5-1,TRBJ1-3,-
CASIGDFNQPQHF,TGTGCCAGTATAGGGGATTTCAATCAGCCCCAGCATTTT,-,TRBV19,TRBJ1-5,-
CASSPSGTGFQPQHF,TGTGCCAGCAGCCCCTCTGGGACAGGGTTTCAGCCCCAGCATTTT,TRBD1,TRBV5-5,TRBJ1-5,-
CASSLVSSFNYGYTF,TGCGCCAGCAGCTTGGTTAGCAGTTTTAACTATGGCTACACCTTC,-,TRBV5-1,TRBJ1-2,-
CASSSQGRPEAFF,TGTGCCAGCAGCTCACAGGGTCGCCCTGAAGCTTTCTTT,-,TRBV13,TRBJ1-1,-
CASSLTTGIYNEQFF,TGTGCCAGCAGCTTAACTACAGGGATTTACAATGAGCAGTTCTTC,-,TRBV7-3,TRBJ2-1,-
CASSSTPQGGNSPLHF,TGCGCCAGCAGCTCCACGCCACAGGGCGGAAATTCACCCCTCCACTTT,-,TRBV5-1,TRBJ1-6,-
CASSLEAGEQFF,TGTGCCAGCAGCTTAGAGGCGGGGGAGCAGTTCTTC,-,TRBV7-2,TRBJ2-1,once
CASKRGVSGGTDTQYF,TGTGCCAGCAAGCGAGGTGTTAGCGGGGGCACAGATACGCAGTATTTT,TRBD2,TRBV2,TRBJ2-3,-
CASSFLLGTRTNYGYTF,TGTGCCAGCAGTTTTCTACTCGGGACGCGAACTAACTATGGCTACACCTTC,-,TRBV28,TRBJ1-2,-
CASSSVGATNEKLFF,TGTGCCAGCAGCTCAGTGGGTGCAACTAATGAAAAACTGTTTTTT,-,TRBV7-2,TRBJ1-4,-
CASSSPLAGNEQFF,TGTGCCAGCAGTTCGCCTCTAGCGGGCAATGAGCAGTTCTTC,TRBD2,TRBV6-5,TRBJ2-1,-
CATYPTGTANTGELFF,TGTGCCACCTACCCGACCGGGACAGCTAACACCGGGGAGCTGTTTTTT,TRBD1,TRBV19,TRBJ2-2,-
CASSERGVATNEKLFF,TGTGCCAGCAGCGAGAGGGGAGTTGCAACTAATGAAAAACTGTTTTTT,-,TRBV5-6,TRBJ1-4,once
CASSFQGKETQYF,TGTGCCAGTAGTTTTCAGGGAAAGGAGACCCAGTACTTC,-,TRBV19,TRBJ2-5,-
CASSVWRGVDTQYF,TGTGCCAGCAGTGTCTGGCGGGGGGTTGATACGCAGTATTTT,TRBD2,TRBV2,TRBJ2-3,-
CASSFLVAGAHEQFF,TGTGCCAGCAGCTTTTTGGTGGCAGGGGCGCATGAGCAGTTCTTC,-,TRBV11-2,TRBJ2-1,-
CASSYGGSGGYTF,TGTGCCAGCAGTTACGGGGGCTCAGGCGGCTACACCTTC,-,TRBV6-5,TRBJ1-2,-
CASSQASGRNNEQFF,TGTGCCAGCAGCCAAGCTAGCGGGAGGAACAATGAGCAGTTCTTC,TRBD2,TRBV4-2,TRBJ2-1,few
CSATGITGPYF,TGCAGTGCTACCGGGATCACGGGTCCGTACTTC,-,TRBV20-1,TRBJ2-5,-